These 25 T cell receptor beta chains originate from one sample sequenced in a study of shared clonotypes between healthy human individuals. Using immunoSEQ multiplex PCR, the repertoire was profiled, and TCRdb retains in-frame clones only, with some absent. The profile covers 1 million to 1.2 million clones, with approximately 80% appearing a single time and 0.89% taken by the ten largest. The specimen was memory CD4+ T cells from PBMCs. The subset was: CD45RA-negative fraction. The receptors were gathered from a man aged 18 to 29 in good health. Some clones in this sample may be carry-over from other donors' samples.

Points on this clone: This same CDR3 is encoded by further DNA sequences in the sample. The CDR3 DNA follows: TGCGCCAGCAGCTTGGAGGGGGACTATGGCTACACCTTC. This translates into CASSLEGDYGYTF. The genes are TRBV5-1 and TRBJ1-2, with D possibly being TRBD1 (6 bases). The germline gives CDR1 SGHRS, CDR2 YFSETQ. Trimming took off 0 bases at V and 3 bases at J, with 6 bases between the two ends. CDR3 size: 13 residues.

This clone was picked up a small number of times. As DNA, the CDR3 is TGTGCCAGCAGTGAAGGACAGTCCTACGAGCAGTACTTC. Its protein product is CASSEGQSYEQYF. The V gene is TRBV25-1, the J gene TRBJ2-7, with a possible D match to TRBD1 (6 bases). This CDR3 region has 13 residues. Germline V gene data show CDR1 as MGHDK and CDR2 as SYGVNS. Between the trimmed V and J ends, which lost 2 bases and 1 base, there was a span of 6 bases.

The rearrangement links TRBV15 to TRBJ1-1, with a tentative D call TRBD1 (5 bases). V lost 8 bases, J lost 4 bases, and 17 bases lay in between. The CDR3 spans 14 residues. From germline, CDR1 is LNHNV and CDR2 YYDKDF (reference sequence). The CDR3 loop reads CATGGNAGATEAFF. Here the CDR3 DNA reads TGTGCCACCGGTGGGAATGCTGGGGCCACTGAAGCTTTCTTT. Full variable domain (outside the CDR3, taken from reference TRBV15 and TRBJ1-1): DAMVIQNPRYQVTQFGKPVTLSCSQTLNHNVMYWYQQKSSQAPKLLFHYYDKDFNNEADTPDNFQSRRPNTSFCFLDIRSPGLGDTAMYLCATGGNAGATEAFFGQGTRLTVV.

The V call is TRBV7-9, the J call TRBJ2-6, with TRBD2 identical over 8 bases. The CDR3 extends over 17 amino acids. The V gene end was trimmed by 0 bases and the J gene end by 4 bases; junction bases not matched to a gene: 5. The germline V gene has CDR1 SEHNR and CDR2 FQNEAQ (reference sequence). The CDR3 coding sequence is TGTGCCAGCAGCTTAGCTAGCGGGGAACGCGGGGCCAACGTCCTGACTTTC. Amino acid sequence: CASSLASGERGANVLTF.

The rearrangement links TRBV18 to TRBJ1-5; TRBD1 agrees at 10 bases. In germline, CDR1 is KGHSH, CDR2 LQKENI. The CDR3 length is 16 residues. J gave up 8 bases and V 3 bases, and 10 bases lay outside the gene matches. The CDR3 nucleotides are TGTGCCAGCTCACCCTACGACAGGGGGCTTCAAGAGCCCCAGCATTTT. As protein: CASSPYDRGLQEPQHF.

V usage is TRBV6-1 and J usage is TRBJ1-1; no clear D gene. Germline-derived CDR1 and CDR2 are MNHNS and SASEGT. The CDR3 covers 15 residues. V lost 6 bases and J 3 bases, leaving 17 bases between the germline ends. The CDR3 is CASSPFPDRDTEAFF. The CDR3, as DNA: TGTGCCAGCAGCCCCTTTCCAGATCGGGACACTGAAGCTTTCTTT.

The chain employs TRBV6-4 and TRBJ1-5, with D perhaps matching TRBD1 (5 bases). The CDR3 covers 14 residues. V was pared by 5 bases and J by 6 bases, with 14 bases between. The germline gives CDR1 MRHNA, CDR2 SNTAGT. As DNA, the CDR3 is TGTGCCAGCAGTCTGGAGGGGCAGGGTCAGCCCCAGCATTTT. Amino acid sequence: CASSLEGQGQPQHF.

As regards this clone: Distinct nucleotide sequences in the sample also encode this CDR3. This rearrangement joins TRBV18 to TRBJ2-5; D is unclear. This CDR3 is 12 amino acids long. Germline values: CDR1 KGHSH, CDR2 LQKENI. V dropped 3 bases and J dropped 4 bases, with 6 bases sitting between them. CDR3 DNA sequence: TGTGCCAGCTCACCTGGCAGAGAGACCCAGTACTTC. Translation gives CASSPGRETQYF.

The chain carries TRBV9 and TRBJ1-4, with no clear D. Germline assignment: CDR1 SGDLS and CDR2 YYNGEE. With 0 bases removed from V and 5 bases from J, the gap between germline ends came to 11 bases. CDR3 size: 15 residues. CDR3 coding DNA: TGTGCCAGCAGCGTAGAACCCTTCCTGAATGAAAAACTGTTTTTT. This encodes CASSVEPFLNEKLFF.

This chain's CDR3 is CASSPGGAGVDEQFF. In DNA form, the CDR3 reads TGTGCCAGCAGCCCTGGGGGGGCAGGGGTGGATGAGCAGTTCTTC. V usage is TRBV7-6 and J usage is TRBJ2-1; weak D call: TRBD2 (7 bases). Trimming took 5 bases from V and 8 from J, leaving 19 bases between them. The CDR3 spans 15 residues. In germline, CDR1 is SGHVS, CDR2 FNYEAQ.

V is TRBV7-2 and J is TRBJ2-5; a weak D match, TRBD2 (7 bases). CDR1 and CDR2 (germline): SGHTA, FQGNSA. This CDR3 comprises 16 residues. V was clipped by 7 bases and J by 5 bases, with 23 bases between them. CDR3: CASTRGGGPPMETQYF. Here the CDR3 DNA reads TGTGCCAGCACTCGAGGGGGAGGGCCCCCGATGGAGACCCAGTACTTC.

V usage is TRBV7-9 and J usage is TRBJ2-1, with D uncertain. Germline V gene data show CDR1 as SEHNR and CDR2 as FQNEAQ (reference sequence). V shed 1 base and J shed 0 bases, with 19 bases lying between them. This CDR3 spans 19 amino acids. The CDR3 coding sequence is TGTGCCAGCAGCTTAGGGTTCAGGATTTATACGAGCTCCTACAATGAGCAGTTCTTC. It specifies CASSLGFRIYTSSYNEQFF.

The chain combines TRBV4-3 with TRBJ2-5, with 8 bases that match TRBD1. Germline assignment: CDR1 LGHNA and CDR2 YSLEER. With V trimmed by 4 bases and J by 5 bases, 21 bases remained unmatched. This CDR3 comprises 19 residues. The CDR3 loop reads CASSPNPWTGSLGEETQYF. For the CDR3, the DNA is TGCGCCAGCAGCCCCAACCCCTGGACAGGGAGTCTGGGTGAGGAGACCCAGTACTTC.

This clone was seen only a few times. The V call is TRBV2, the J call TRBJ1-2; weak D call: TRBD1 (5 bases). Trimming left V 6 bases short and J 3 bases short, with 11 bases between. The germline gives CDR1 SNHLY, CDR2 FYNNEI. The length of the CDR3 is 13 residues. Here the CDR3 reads CASRPDSDYGYTF. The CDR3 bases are TGTGCCAGCAGGCCTGACAGTGACTATGGCTACACCTTC.

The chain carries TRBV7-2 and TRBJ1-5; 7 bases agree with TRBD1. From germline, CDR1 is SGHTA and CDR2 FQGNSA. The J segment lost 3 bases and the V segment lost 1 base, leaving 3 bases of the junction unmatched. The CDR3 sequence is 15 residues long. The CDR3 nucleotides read TGTGCCAGCAGCTTAGGTGGACAGGCCAATCAGCCCCAGCATTTT. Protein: CASSLGGQANQPQHF.

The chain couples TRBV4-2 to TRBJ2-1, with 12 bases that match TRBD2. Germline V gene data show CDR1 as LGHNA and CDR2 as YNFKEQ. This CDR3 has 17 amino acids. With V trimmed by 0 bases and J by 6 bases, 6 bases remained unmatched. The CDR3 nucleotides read TGTGCCAGCAGCCAAGACGTTGCTAGCGGGAGGGGCAATGAGCAGTTCTTC. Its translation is CASSQDVASGRGNEQFF.

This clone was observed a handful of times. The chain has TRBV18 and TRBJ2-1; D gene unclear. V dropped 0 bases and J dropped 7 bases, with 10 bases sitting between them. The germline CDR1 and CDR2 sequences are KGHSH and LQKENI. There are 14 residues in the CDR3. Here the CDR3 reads CASSPPHNPNEQFF. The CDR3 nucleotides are TGTGCCAGCTCACCACCCCACAACCCTAATGAGCAGTTCTTC. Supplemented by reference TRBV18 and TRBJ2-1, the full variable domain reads NAGVMQNPRHLVRRRGQEARLRCSPMKGHSHVYWYRQLPEEGLKFMVYLQKENIIDESGMPKERFSAEFPKEGPSILRIQQVVRGDSAAYFCASSPPHNPNEQFFGPGTRLTVL.

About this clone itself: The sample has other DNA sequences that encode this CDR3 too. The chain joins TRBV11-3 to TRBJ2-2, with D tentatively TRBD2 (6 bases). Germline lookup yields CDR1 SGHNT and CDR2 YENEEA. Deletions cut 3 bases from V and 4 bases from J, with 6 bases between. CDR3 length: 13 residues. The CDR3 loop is CASSLGGTGELFF. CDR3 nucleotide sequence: TGTGCCAGCAGCTTGGGGGGCACCGGGGAGCTGTTTTTT.

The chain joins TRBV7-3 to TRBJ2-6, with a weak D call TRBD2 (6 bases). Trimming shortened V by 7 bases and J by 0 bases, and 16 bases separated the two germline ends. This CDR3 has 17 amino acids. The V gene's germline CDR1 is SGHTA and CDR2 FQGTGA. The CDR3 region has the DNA TGTGCCAGCACAACCCTCGGGGGATCCTCTGGGGCCAACGTCCTGACTTTC. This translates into CASTTLGGSSGANVLTF. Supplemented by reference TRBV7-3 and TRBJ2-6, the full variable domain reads GAGVSQTPSNKVTEKGKYVELRCDPISGHTALYWYRQSLGQGPEFLIYFQGTGAADDSGLPNDRFFAVRPEGSVSTLKIQRTERGDSAVYLCASTTLGGSSGANVLTFGAGSRLTVL.

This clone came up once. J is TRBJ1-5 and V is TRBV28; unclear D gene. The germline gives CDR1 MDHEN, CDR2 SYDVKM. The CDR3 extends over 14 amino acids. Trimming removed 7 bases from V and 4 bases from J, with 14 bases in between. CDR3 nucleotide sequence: TGTGCCAGCAACGCCGGGTCGGCGAATCAGCCCCAGCATTTT. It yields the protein CASNAGSANQPQHF. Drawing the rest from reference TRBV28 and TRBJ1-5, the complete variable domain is DVKVTQSSRYLVKRTGEKVFLECVQDMDHENMFWYRQDPGLGLRLIYFSYDVKMKEKGDIPEGYSVSREKKERFSLILESASTNQTSMYLCASNAGSANQPQHFGDGTRLSIL.

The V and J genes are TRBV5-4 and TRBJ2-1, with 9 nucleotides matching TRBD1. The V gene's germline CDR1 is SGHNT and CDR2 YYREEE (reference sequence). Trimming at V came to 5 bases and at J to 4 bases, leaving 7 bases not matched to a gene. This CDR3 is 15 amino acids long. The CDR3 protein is CASSKGDRAYNEQFF. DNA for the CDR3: TGTGCCAGCAGTAAGGGGGACAGGGCGTACAATGAGCAGTTCTTC.

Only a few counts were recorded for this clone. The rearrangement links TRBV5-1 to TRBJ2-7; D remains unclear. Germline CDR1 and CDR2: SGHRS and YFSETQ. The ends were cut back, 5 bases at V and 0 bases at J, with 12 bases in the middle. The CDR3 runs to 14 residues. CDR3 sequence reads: CASRFGASSYEQYF. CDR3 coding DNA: TGCGCCAGCAGATTCGGAGCGAGCTCCTACGAGCAGTACTTC.

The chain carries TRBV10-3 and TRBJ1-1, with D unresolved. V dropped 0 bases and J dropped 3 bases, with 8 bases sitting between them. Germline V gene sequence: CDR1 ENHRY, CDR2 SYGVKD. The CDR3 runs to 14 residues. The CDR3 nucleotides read TGTGCCATCAGTGAGTCGAAGACGTACACTGAAGCTTTCTTT. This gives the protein CAISESKTYTEAFF.

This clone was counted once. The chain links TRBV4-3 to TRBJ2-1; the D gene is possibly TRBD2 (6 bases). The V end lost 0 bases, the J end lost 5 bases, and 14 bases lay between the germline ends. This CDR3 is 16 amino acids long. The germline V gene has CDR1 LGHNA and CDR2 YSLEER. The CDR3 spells CASSQDLAGGNNEQFF. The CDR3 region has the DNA TGCGCCAGCAGCCAAGATCTTGCCGGCGGGAACAATGAGCAGTTCTTC.

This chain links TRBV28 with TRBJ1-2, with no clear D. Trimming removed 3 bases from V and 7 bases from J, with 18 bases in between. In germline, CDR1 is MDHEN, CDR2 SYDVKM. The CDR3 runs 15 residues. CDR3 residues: CASSFRGFTVGGYTF. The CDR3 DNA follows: TGTGCCAGCAGTTTTCGGGGATTTACCGTGGGTGGCTACACCTTC.